The 10 T cell receptor beta chains reported below all come from one sample, sequenced in a study of OX40 agonist ivuxolimab in advanced cancers. Sequencing used immunoSEQ multiplex PCR; TCRdb keeps in-frame clones, though not all of them. This repertoire shows 96,000 or so clones, approximately 84% found once; its top ten account for under 7%. The starting material was CD4+ or CD8+ T cells sorted from blood, obtained in a trial of the OX40 agonist ivuxolimab. These receptors were collected from an adult with an advanced solid tumor such as melanoma, head and neck, liver or kidney cancer.

This chain uses TRBV9 with TRBJ2-1, with D possibly matching TRBD1 (5 bases). V was shortened by 3 bases and J by 9 bases, with 7 bases between the two germline ends. CDR3 size: 11 residues. In germline, CDR1 is SGDLS, CDR2 YYNGEE. CDR3 nucleotides: TGTGCCAGCAGCGCCCAGGGTGAGCAGTTCTTC. Translation gives CASSAQGEQFF.

V usage is TRBV5-1 and J usage is TRBJ2-7; 7 bases are a match to TRBD1. Losses at the gene ends were 1 base for V and 2 bases for J; bases not matched to a gene: 9. Germline V gene data show CDR1 as SGHRS and CDR2 as YFSETQ. This CDR3 region has 16 residues. The CDR3 coding sequence is TGCGCCAGCAGCTTGACAGAGGACAGGAGTACCTACGAGCAGTACTTC. Protein: CASSLTEDRSTYEQYF.

The chain has TRBV5-8 and TRBJ2-6, with a weak D call TRBD2 (5 bases). The CDR3 runs 16 residues. CDR1 SGHTS and CDR2 YDEGEE come from the germline V gene. The ends were cut back, 4 bases at V and 0 bases at J, with 11 bases in the middle. The chain's CDR3 is CASSDYTHSGANVLTF. CDR3 bases: TGTGCCAGCAGCGACTACACACACTCTGGGGCCAACGTCCTGACTTTC.

CDR3: CASSLRQGRTGELFF. The DNA of the CDR3 is TGTGCCAGCAGTCTCCGACAGGGCCGCACCGGGGAGCTGTTTTTT. The chain carries TRBV27 and TRBJ2-2, with TRBD1 matching over 7 bases. The V gene end was trimmed by 5 bases and the J gene end by 4 bases; junction bases not matched to a gene: 7. This CDR3 is built from 15 residues. From germline, CDR1 is MNHEY and CDR2 SMNVEV (reference sequence).

The chain has TRBV19 and TRBJ2-3, with 7 bases fitting TRBD1. Germline CDR1 is LNHDA and CDR2 is SQIVND (reference sequence). Unmatched junction bases numbered 7, after V lost 4 bases and J lost 6 bases. CDR3 length equals 14 residues. DNA of the CDR3: TGTGCCAGTAGTACGGGGACAGCCCCGGATACGCAGTATTTT. It is translated as CASSTGTAPDTQYF.

The CDR3 region is CASSYWDTTDTQYF. The CDR3 DNA is TGTGCCAGCAGTTATTGGGATACTACGGATACGCAGTATTTT. J is TRBJ2-3 and V is TRBV6-5, with D uncertain. CDR1 and CDR2 from the germline V gene are MNHEY and SVGAGI. The V gene lost 3 bases and the J gene lost 6 bases, with 13 bases spanning the gap. The CDR3 is 14 residues long.

The chain uses TRBV5-1 and TRBJ1-2, with D perhaps TRBD1 (6 bases). Trimming cost V 1 base and J 7 bases, with 11 bases left between them. Germline CDR1 is SGHRS and CDR2 is YFSETQ. The CDR3 contains 13 residues. The CDR3 here is CASSLSGEGGYTF. CDR3 sequence (DNA): TGCGCCAGCAGCTTGTCAGGGGAAGGTGGCTACACCTTC.

The chain is built from TRBV9 and TRBJ2-7, with 7 bases that match TRBD1. CDR3 length equals 13 residues. V lost 4 bases and J lost 4; bases outside the gene matches: 5. From germline, CDR1 is SGDLS and CDR2 YYNGEE. The CDR3 protein is CASSPPDRYEQYF. CDR3 sequence (DNA): TGTGCCAGCAGCCCCCCGGACAGGTACGAGCAGTACTTC.

The V call is TRBV11-2, the J call TRBJ2-5; no firm D call. Trimming pared 0 bases from V and 7 bases from J, leaving 15 bases between. Germline V gives CDR1 SGHAT, CDR2 FQNNGV. The CDR3 covers 15 residues. The CDR3 DNA reads TGTGCCAGCAGCTTAGATCGCACCTTCCTGGGGACCCAGTACTTC. Its translation is CASSLDRTFLGTQYF.

This rearrangement joins TRBV14 to TRBJ2-2, with D possibly TRBD1 on 6 matching bases. Trimming pared 5 bases from V and 9 bases from J, leaving 19 bases between. Germline V gene sequence: CDR1 SGHDN, CDR2 FVKESK. This CDR3 has 15 amino acids. The CDR3: CASSDPSRGGWELFF. The CDR3 nucleotides read TGTGCCAGCAGCGACCCGAGCAGGGGTGGTTGGGAGCTGTTTTTT. The variable domain in full, with the rest retrieved from reference TRBV14 and TRBJ2-2, is EAGVTQFPSHSVIEKGQTVTLRCDPISGHDNLYWYRRVMGKEIKFLLHFVKESKQDESGMPNNRFLAERTGGTYSTLKVQPAELEDSGVYFCASSDPSRGGWELFFGEGSRLTVL.